This entry is about one TCR beta chain. There are many counts of this clonotype. It has no known antigen specificity. No much larger clone exists at a distance of one base, and base qualities are not known. Stable Graves' hyperthyroidism was defined as no progression to ophthalmopathy during 18 months of follow-up. The hyperthyroidism patients were between 18 and 65 years old and newly diagnosed, with a disease duration of less than 2 months. Patients with uncontrolled infections, other autoimmune diseases, pregnancy or lactation were excluded. Diagnoses were based on clinical symptoms, serum thyroxine and TRAb, thyroid ultrasound and orbital computed tomography. Ficoll-Paque density gradient centrifugation was used to isolate PBMCs from about 10 ml of fresh peripheral blood. Trizol reagent was used to extract total RNA, and RNA quality was then checked on an Agilent 2100 Bioanalyzer. The TCR beta CDR3 regions were amplified from the RNA transcripts. A first-round RT-PCR of the TCR CDR3 used the HTBI primer set with the Qiagen OneStep RT-PCR kit. Libraries were constructed in a second round of multiplex PCR, after which size selection and purification were carried out. The libraries were sequenced on an Illumina HiSeq2000 using paired-end 100 bp reads. For the original study's pipeline: SOAPnuke was used to process the raw data, with reads discarded if the reads contained adapters or uncalled bases, had a mean Phred below 15, or lacked an exact constant-primer or identifier match. COPE v1.2.5 was used to merge high-quality paired reads, and clonotypes were defined as unique nucleotide sequences. MiTCR v1.1 was used to align the clonotypes against IMGT TRBV, TRBD and TRBJ reference segments. The analysis included only V-J combinations with a frequency above 0.0001, which together covered more than 99% of the repertoires. A TCS score was defined as the ratio of F50 (clonal expansion) to E x V (chaos), with BLOSUM62-based TCRdist applied between CDR3 peptides within each V-J. Welch's t-statistics and random forest reduced 450 to 600 V-J features to 13, which were used in a naive Bayes classifier (R e1071). Using fastp trimming at Q25 and MiXCR clonotype assembly, TCRdb reanalyzed the public sequencing data and kept in-frame beta chains. Every CDR3 protein is listed once, alongside the most common genes and DNA of its rows. V and J calls and clone size were set by TCRdb, not the authors. In this sample the table shows 450,000 to 650,000 distinct CDR3 sequences, more than 20% of which occur a single time. Jointly, the top ten make up about 25% of the sample.

The CDR3 runs 14 residues from the cysteine to the phenylalanine. Only the CDR3 DNA is retained, 42 bases long and in frame from the first base. V was cut back by 1 base and J by 2 bases, leaving a gap of 10 bases between them. The CDR1 and CDR2 encoded by the germline V gene are SGHRS and YFSETQ. The sample originates from a study of T cells in Graves' hyperthyroidism and ophthalmopathy (dated by TCRdb to between 2018 and 2021). Notes on the research overall: Peripheral blood samples were taken at the time of initial diagnosis, prior to any treatment. The 100 or so discovery patients were randomly split 7:3 into training and test sets. Prospective prediction of ophthalmopathy was tested in an independent validation cohort of approximately 18 hyperthyroidism patients and 17 patients who later progressed to ophthalmopathy. Thyroid tissue and blood T-cell repertoires from about six Graves' hyperthyroidism patients were also compared in the study. Once sampling was done, hyperthyroidism patients were given methimazole at a starting dose of 30 mg daily, whereas ophthalmopathy patients were given high-dose intravenous methylprednisolone. A discovery cohort of around 100 patients, 43 with Graves' ophthalmopathy and 55 to 65 with stable Graves' hyperthyroidism, was used to find distinguishing TCR V-J signatures. According to the paper, TCR Vbeta CDR3 sequencing was carried out on around 140 peripheral blood samples, which came from under 50 ophthalmopathy, 75 to 80 hyperthyroidism and roughly 17 progressor patients.

General conclusions and limits of the study: No statistical method was used to fix the sample size in advance, and group allocation was not hidden from the investigators. In validation, progression to ophthalmopathy was predicted by the model with more than 65% sensitivity and 72% to 80% specificity, a median of roughly 6.4 months before onset. Ophthalmopathy was separated from stable hyperthyroidism by a 13 V-J signature model, with roughly 88% sensitivity and about 81% specificity obtained in cross-validation and 80%/75% obtained in testing. Most expanded thyroid clonotypes (frequency above 0.001) were also detected in blood, a finding suggesting that blood repertoires may reflect thyroid immune responses.

In this chain, TRBV5-1 is recombined with TRBJ2-7, with no confidently assigned D gene. The material sequenced was blood. This receptor was identified in a man aged 18-30 years with Graves' hyperthyroidism. The bases read TGCGCCAGCAGCTTGATCGGCGGCACCTACGAGCAGTACTTC. This codes for CASSLIGGTYEQYF.